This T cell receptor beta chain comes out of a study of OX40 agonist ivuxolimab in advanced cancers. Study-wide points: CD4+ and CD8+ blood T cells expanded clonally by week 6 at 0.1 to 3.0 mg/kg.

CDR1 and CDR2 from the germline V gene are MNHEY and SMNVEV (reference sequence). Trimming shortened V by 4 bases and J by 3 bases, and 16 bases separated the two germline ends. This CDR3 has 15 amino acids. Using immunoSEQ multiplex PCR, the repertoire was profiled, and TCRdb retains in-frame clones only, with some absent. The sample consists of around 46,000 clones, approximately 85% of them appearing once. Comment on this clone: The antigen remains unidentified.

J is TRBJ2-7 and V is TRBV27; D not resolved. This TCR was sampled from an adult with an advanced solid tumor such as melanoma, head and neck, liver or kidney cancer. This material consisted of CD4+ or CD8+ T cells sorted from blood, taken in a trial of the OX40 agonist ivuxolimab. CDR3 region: CASSSFAGDGYEQYF. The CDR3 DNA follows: TGTGCCAGCAGTTCCTTTGCAGGTGATGGCTACGAGCAGTACTTC.